What follows is one TCR beta chain and its context. What this receptor recognizes is not known. Base qualities are not provided; no much larger clone lies one nucleotide away. These data originate in a study of OX40 agonist ivuxolimab in advanced cancers. Turning to the overall study: Ivuxolimab was an agonistic, fully human IgG2 monoclonal antibody directed against OX40 (CD134), a costimulatory receptor. Intravenous ivuxolimab was administered to patients every 2 weeks at six dose levels: 0.01, 0.1, 0.3, 1.5, 3 and 10 mg/kg. Among the roughly 54 dose-escalation patients, some 19 had hepatocellular carcinoma, 15 or so melanoma, 9 renal cell carcinoma and 9 head and neck cancer. The dose-escalation cohort was around 84% male with a mean age of approximately 59 years, ranging from about 20 to 80. Prior anti-PD-1, anti-PD-L1 or anti-CTLA-4 therapy was permitted, and checkpoint inhibitors had been received by around 39% of dose-escalation patients. Partial responses occurred in three dose-escalation patients: two with cutaneous melanoma and one with hepatocellular carcinoma. The point of sequencing TCRbeta in the periphery was to test whether ivuxolimab changed TCR sequence diversity and drove clonal T-cell expansion. The monotherapy dose-escalation portion (N of about 47 patients) of the phase I ivuxolimab trial is reported in the paper.

Genomic DNA was isolated from the sorted cells so that the TCRbeta CDR3 region could be sequenced. TCRbeta CDR3 regions were sequenced using the immunoSEQ Assay. In its TCRdb copy, this immuneACCESS table keeps in-frame sequences only and misses some clones. Where compared with another copy, unresolved V genes explain less than half of these, and the others have no known cause. The sample table holds under 20,000 clones, of which 85% to 90% were seen once. The ten largest clones represent roughly 52% of the sample. Patients with autoimmune disease history or receiving systemic immunosuppression were excluded from the trial. Peripheral blood for TCR sequencing was collected from all dose cohorts at baseline, on cycle 4 day 1, and on cycle 7 day 1. The samples were taken from a phase I, first-in-human, multicenter, open-label dose-escalation trial of ivuxolimab. Adults with locally advanced or metastatic head and neck squamous cell, hepatocellular, melanoma or renal cell carcinoma were enrolled in the trial. Before TCR sequencing, CD4+ T cells and CD8+ T cells were sorted from peripheral blood as separate populations.

The CDR3 covers 13 residues, taking in both the cysteine and the phenylalanine. Only CDR3 DNA is held: 39 bases, read in frame from base 1. CDR1 SQVTM and CDR2 ANQGSEA are derived from the germline V gene. Cut back by 4 bases and 5 bases, the V and J ends lie 14 bases apart. What the work shows at the level of the full study, not this receptor alone: At doses of 0.1 to 3.0 mg/kg, clonal expansion of both CD4+ and CD8+ blood T cells was observed from baseline to week 6. In partial responders in the 0.1-3.0 mg/kg groups, normalized peripheral clonal expansion was found to be among the lowest, especially among CD8+ T cells. Low levels of normalized T-cell clonal expansion were also seen in some patients who did not respond. After ivuxolimab, more expanded clones were found on average in CD8+ T cells than in CD4+ T cells. The antigen specificity of the clonally expanded peripheral T cells was not determined.

The sequences come from CD4+ or CD8+ T cells sorted from blood, collected in a trial of the OX40 agonist ivuxolimab. The receptor was derived from an adult with an advanced solid tumor such as melanoma, head and neck, liver or kidney cancer. The chain was built from TRBV29-1 and TRBJ1-1; TRBD1 could be the D gene, as 5 bases match. The nucleotide sequence reads as follows: TGCAGCGTTGGGGGGAGCGGGGGGACTGAAGCTTTCTTT. The resulting protein is CSVGGSGGTEAFF. Where the CDR3 stops, the reference TRBV29-1 and TRBJ1-1 genes take over; the full variable domain is SAVISQKPSRDICQRGTSLTIQCQVDSQVTMMFWYRQQPGQSLTLIATANQGSEATYESGFVIDKFPISRPNLTFSTLTVSNMSPEDSSIYLCSVGGSGGTEAFFGQGTRLTVV.